This note documents a single T cell receptor beta chain sequence. This entry comes from a study of control samples from healthy donors and cancer patients. Assay used: immunoSEQ multiplex PCR; TCRdb lists only in-frame clones, some missing. The sample consists of about 180,000 clones, 94% of them appearing once. Trimming left V 5 bases short and J 2 bases short, with 13 bases between. The CDR3 is made up of 14 amino acids. Germline V CDR1 and CDR2: SGHVS, FNYEAQ. The clonotype originates from a young woman in good health. The chain uses TRBV7-6 and TRBJ2-7; D may correspond to TRBD1 or TRBD2 (5 bases each). The sample was blood. The CDR3 DNA is TGTGCCAGCAGCGCAGGGACGGCGGCCTACGAGCAGTACTTC. Amino acids: CASSAGTAAYEQYF.